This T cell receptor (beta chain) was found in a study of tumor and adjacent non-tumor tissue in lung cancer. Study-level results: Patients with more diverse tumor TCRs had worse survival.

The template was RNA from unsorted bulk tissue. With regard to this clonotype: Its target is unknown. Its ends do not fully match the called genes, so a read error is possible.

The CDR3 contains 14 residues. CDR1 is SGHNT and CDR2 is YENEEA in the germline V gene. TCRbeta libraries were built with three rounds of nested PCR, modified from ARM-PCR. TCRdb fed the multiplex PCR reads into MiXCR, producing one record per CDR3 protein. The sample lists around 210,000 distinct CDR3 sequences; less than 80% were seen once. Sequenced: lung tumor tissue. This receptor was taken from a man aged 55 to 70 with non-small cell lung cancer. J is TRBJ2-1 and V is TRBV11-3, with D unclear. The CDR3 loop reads CASSLNLTNGEQFF. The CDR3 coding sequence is TGTGCTAGCAGCTTAAACCTAACTAACGGAGAGCAGTTCTTC.